The present TCR beta chain was sequenced within a study of CD8 T cells in Susac syndrome. Random hexamers primed reverse transcription of about 0.45 to 1 ug RNA. Multiplex immunoSEQ PCR targeted 54 Vbeta and 13 Jbeta TCR beta segments. TCRdb reprocessed the immunoSEQ multiplex PCR reads via MiXCR and lists one record per CDR3 protein. The data show about 300,000 distinct CDR3 sequences, 75% to 90% seen once. The CDR3 is 14 amino acids. The V end was cut by 1 base, the J end by 3 bases, with 10 bases between. Sequencing of TCR beta, carried out with a high-throughput approach, was applied to CD8+ and CD4+ T cells from the blood. The patients who served as multiple sclerosis controls were treatment-naive and had stable or active relapsing-remitting disease that fulfilled the revised McDonald criteria. In contrast to the negatively isolated CD8+ and CD4+ T cells, TEMRA cells were FACS-enriched.

The receptor was derived from a human donor with multiple sclerosis. The V gene is TRBV12-3 or TRBV12-4, the J gene TRBJ2-7; D gene ambiguous. Source material: CD8+ T cells from PBMCs. CDR3: CASSLDFDFYEQYF. In DNA form, the CDR3 reads TGTGCCAGCAGTTTAGACTTCGACTTCTACGAGCAGTACTTC.